The T cell receptor (beta chain) under discussion was sequenced for a study of cytomegalovirus exposure and HLA in healthy donors. Clones were read by immunoSEQ multiplex PCR, and TCRdb kept only the in-frame ones, dropping some. Among 150,000 to 200,000 clones listed, 88% were seen once. The V end lost 1 base, the J end lost 6 bases, and 13 bases lay between the germline ends. Per the germline V gene, CDR1 is SQVTM and CDR2 is ANQGSEA. There are 13 residues in the CDR3. The chain carries TRBV29-1 and TRBJ2-7; perhaps TRBD2 as D (6 bases). Material: PBMCs. This clonotype was obtained from a man younger than 30 in good health and CMV-seronegative. Here the CDR3 DNA reads TGCAGCGTTGAAGGTGACGGAGGGGTCGAGCAGTACTTC. Translated, it gives CSVEGDGGVEQYF.